This paragraph covers one TCR beta chain sequence. The junction does not match germline at one end; this may be a read error. Regions amplified from RNA transcripts were the TCR beta CDR3 regions. A first-round RT-PCR of the TCR CDR3 used the HTBI primer set. TCRdb re-called the multiplex PCR reads with MiXCR, one entry per CDR3 protein. Found here are under 800,000 distinct CDR3 sequences, 14% of them singletons; the top ten hold roughly 10%. The sample originates from a study of T cells in Graves' hyperthyroidism and ophthalmopathy. The CDR3 extends over 18 amino acids. The rearrangement uses TRBV12-3 or TRBV12-4 and TRBJ1-3; the D is unclear. This sequence originates from a woman under 30 with Graves' hyperthyroidism. The sequencing sample was made of blood. The CDR3 loop is CASSSTNLRSLSGNTIHF. CDR3 coding DNA: TGTGCCAGCAGTTCTACTAACCTAAGGAGCCTCTCTGGAAACACCATACATTTT.